This T cell receptor (beta chain) was profiled in a study of CD8 T cells in Susac syndrome (dated by TCRdb to about 2019). Notes on the research overall: Of the Susac syndrome patients who were sequenced, eight or nine were in clinical remission while six had clinically active disease. Susac syndrome patients were therapy-naive, on corticosteroids (some also receiving IVIg), or on IVIg alone at blood withdrawal. The study used repertoire sequencing to test whether antigen drove CD8+ T cell activation and differentiation in Susac syndrome. General conclusions and limits of the study: The TCR sequencing and HLA analysis was acknowledged to have included a relatively small number of individuals. The CD4+ T cell repertoire of patients with Susac syndrome showed no detectable clonal expansion.

This clonotype has a handful of counts. Its cognate antigen has yet to be identified. No qualities accompany the bases; no much larger clone lies one base away. RNA was extracted using the RNeasy kit, and roughly 0.5 to 1 ug of the RNA was reverse transcribed with random hexamers. TCR beta CDR3 regions were amplified with the immunoSEQ multiplex PCR assay covering 54 Vbeta and 13 Jbeta segments. PCR amplification bias was corrected using a synthetic template baseline for primer optimization and computational correction. Regarding the original processing steps: Reads were annotated to V, D and J genes according to IMGT and were analyzed with immunoSEQ Analyzer, with only productive sequences retained. To calculate clonality, Shannon entropy was normalized by log2 of the number of productive unique sequences and then subtracted from one. For each patient and control, public and private clones were evaluated within the 100 most prevalent clones. A clone was defined as Susac-specific if it was absent from the healthy and MS cohorts, from some 980 published viral clones and from other ImmuneACCESS disease sequences. The raw public data were reprocessed by TCRdb itself: fastp quality trimming at Q25, MiXCR clonotype calling, in-frame beta chains only. CDR3 protein sequences are deduplicated, and each keeps its most common genes and DNA. The V and J calls, along with clone size, are taken from TCRdb and not from the paper's own processing. Recorded for this sample are roughly 150,000 distinct CDR3 sequences; 85% to 95% of them occurred a single time. 0.16% of the sample goes to the ten largest clones.

Peripheral blood CD8+ and CD4+ T cells from healthy donors, Susac syndrome patients and multiple sclerosis patients were profiled by high-throughput TCR beta sequencing. Recently defined diagnostic criteria for definite or probable disease were met by the Susac syndrome patients. CD8+ TEMRA cells were enriched by FACS, while bulk CD8+ and CD4+ T cells were purified by magnetic negative isolation. Blood was drawn into EDTA tubes, processed within 24 hours, and PBMCs were isolated by density gradient centrifugation. PBMCs destined for TCR sequencing were cryopreserved in liquid nitrogen and later thawed in a 37 °C water bath. A purity of at least 90% was achieved for sorted or isolated CD4+, CD8+ and CD8+ TEMRA cells. Trimming removed 3 bases from V and 4 bases from J; the gene matches leave 6 bases unexplained. The CDR3 has 16 amino acids, counting the end cysteine and phenylalanine. The retained sequence is limited to the CDR3, 48 bases, with the frame set at the first base. Based on the germline V gene, the CDR1 and CDR2 sequences are MGHDK and SYGVNS.

The sample consisted of CD4+ T cells from PBMCs. The TCR was taken from a human donor with Susac syndrome. The rearranged segments are TRBV25-1 and TRBJ2-6, with 7 junctional bases fitting TRBD2. The CDR3 region: CASSETGGNGANVLTF. The DNA is as follows: TGTGCCAGCAGTGAGACCGGGGGGAACGGGGCCAACGTCCTGACTTTC.